The clone carrying this TCR beta chain has only one observation. TCRdb's table, derived via immunoSEQ multiplex PCR, lists solely in-frame clones and lacks some. The repertoire consists of about 180,000 clones, with around 82% occurring once and the leading ten covering 8% to 11%. CDR3 length equals 13 residues. CDR1 is SNHLY, CDR2 FYNNEI, per germline. The germline V and J ends were trimmed by 7 bases and 1 base, with 10 bases remaining between them. This record comes from a study of blood T cell repertoires in COVID-19. Study-level information: Samples representing acute and convalescent COVID-19 were sourced from the United States, Italy and Spain. Nucleic acid was either cDNA or gDNA, and it came from T cells, B-cell-depleted T cells, or PBMCs.

The gene calls are TRBV2 and TRBJ2-5; D might be TRBD2 (5 bases). Sequenced material: peripheral blood. The sequence came from a woman older than 75 with active or convalescent COVID-19. CDR3 amino acids: CASIGGGQETQYF. CDR3 bases: TGTGCCAGCATAGGAGGCGGCCAAGAGACCCAGTACTTC.